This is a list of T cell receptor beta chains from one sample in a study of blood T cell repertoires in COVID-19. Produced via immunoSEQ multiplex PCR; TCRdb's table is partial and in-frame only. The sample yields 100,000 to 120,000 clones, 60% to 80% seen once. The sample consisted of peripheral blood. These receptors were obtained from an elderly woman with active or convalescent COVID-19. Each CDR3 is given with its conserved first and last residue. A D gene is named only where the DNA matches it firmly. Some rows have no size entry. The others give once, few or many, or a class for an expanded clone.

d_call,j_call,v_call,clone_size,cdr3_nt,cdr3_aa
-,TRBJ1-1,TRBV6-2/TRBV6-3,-,TGTGCCAGCAGCCTCCGGGGGTACACTGAAGCTTTCTTT,CASSLRGYTEAFF
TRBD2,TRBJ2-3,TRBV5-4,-,TGTGCCAGCAGCTCCGGGGGGGTGAGAACAGATACGCAGTATTTT,CASSSGGVRTDTQYF
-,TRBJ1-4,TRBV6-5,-,TGTGCCAGCAGTCCAACGGGTAGTGAAAAACTGTTTTTT,CASSPTGSEKLFF
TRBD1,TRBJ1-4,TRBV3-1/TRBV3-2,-,TGTGCCAGCAGCCATCGGACAGGGGAGGAAAAACTGTTTTTT,CASSHRTGEEKLFF
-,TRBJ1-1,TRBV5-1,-,TGCGCCAGCAGCTTGGTCGGGAGCAAGGAGACTGAAGCTTTCTTT,CASSLVGSKETEAFF
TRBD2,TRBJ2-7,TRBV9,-,TGTGCCAGCAGCGTAGGCCTGACTAGCAGCTACGAGCAGTACTTC,CASSVGLTSSYEQYF
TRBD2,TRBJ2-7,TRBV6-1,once,TGTGCCAGCAGTGAGGCGGCCGGACTAGCGGGAGTTGAGCAGTACTTC,CASSEAAGLAGVEQYF
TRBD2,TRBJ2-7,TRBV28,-,TGTGCCAGCAGCGGATACGGGCTAGCGGGGTCCTACGAGCAGTACTTC,CASSGYGLAGSYEQYF
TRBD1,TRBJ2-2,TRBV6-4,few,TGTGCCAGTTCCCAGGGGGCTGCGTCCGGGGAGCTGTTTTTT,CASSQGAASGELFF
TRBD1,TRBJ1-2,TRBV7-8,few,TGTGCCAGCAGCTTAGCGACCGGGACAGGGGGCAGAAGGAGGTATGGCTACACCTTC,CASSLATGTGGRRRYGYTF
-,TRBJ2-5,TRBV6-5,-,TGTGCCAGCAGTACCACAGGGGGGGGAGAGACCCAGTACTTC,CASSTTGGGETQYF
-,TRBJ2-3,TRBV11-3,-,TGTGCCAGCAGCCAGGACACCTATCGCACAGATACGCAGTATTTT,CASSQDTYRTDTQYF
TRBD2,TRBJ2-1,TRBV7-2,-,TGTGCCAGCAGCTTAGGCTCTAGCGGTGCCCTCTTC,CASSLGSSGALF
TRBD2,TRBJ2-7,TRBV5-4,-,TGTGCCCGCAGCGGGGGGGGGCTAGCGGGAGTCCACGAGCAGTACTTC,CARSGGGLAGVHEQYF
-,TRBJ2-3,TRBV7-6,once,TGTGCCAGCAGCCTGACAGATACGCAGTATTTT,CASSLTDTQYF
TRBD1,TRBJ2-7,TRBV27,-,TGTGCCAGCAGTTTATTAGGCAGGGGACAGGGCTCCGAGCAGTACTTC,CASSLLGRGQGSEQYF
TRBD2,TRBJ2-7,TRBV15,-,TGTGCCACCAGCACCTTAGGGACTAGCGGGAGAGGGAGCGAGCAGTACTTC,CATSTLGTSGRGSEQYF
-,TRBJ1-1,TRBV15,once,TGTGCCACCAGCTGGGGAGGCACTGAAGCTTTCTTT,CATSWGGTEAFF
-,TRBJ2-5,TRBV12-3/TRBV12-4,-,TGTGCCAGCAGTCCCCGACACGGAGAGACCCAGTACTTC,CASSPRHGETQYF
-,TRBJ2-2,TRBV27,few,TGTGCCAGCAGTTTGACATATGTGAACACCGGGGAGCTGTTTTTT,CASSLTYVNTGELFF
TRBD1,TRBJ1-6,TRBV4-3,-,TGCGCCAGCAGCCAAGACCGACAGGGAACACCCCTCCACTTT,CASSQDRQGTPLHF
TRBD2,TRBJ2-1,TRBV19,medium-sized,TGTGCCAGTAGTATAGATGGGACTAGCGATCGTAACAATGAGCAGTTCTTC,CASSIDGTSDRNNEQFF
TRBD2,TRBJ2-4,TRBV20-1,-,TGCAGTGCTAGTCGTCTAGCGGTGCCCAAAAACATTCAGTACTTC,CSASRLAVPKNIQYF
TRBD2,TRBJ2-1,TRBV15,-,TGTGCCACCAGCAGAGTATTGGATGGGGCGGGGGGAAACTACAATGAGCAGTTCTTC,CATSRVLDGAGGNYNEQFF
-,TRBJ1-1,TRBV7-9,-,TGTGCCAGCAGCTTACCCCTTTGGCAGAGGCCCACTGAAGCTTTCTTT,CASSLPLWQRPTEAFF